The 8 T cell receptor beta chains in this list originate from one sample, sequenced in a study of blood T cell repertoires in COVID-19. The repertoire was sequenced with immunoSEQ multiplex PCR; TCRdb's copy has only in-frame clones and lacks some. The sample shows about 430,000 clones, about 88% of them seen only once. Sequenced material: PBMCs or T cells enriched from blood (not recorded which). Receptors originate from a young woman who had been exposed to COVID-19.

The rearrangement joins TRBV18 to TRBJ2-5; 13 positions match TRBD2. Unmatched junction bases numbered 8, after V lost 1 base and J lost 0 bases. Looked up from germline, CDR1 is KGHSH and CDR2 is LQKENI. The CDR3 covers 19 residues. The CDR3 region has the DNA TGTGCCAGCTCACCACGAGGACTAGCGGGAGTTGGGTACCAAGAGACCCAGTACTTC. Protein product: CASSPRGLAGVGYQETQYF.

This clone was counted only a few times. The V call is TRBV5-1, the J call TRBJ2-7; 11 nucleotides align to TRBD2. The CDR3 has 15 amino acids. Germline CDR1 and CDR2: SGHRS and YFSETQ. V shed 4 bases and J 6 bases; nucleotides not matched to a gene: 9. The CDR3 region is CASSPTSGSGVEQYF. Written as DNA, the CDR3 is TGCGCCAGCAGCCCCACTAGCGGGAGTGGAGTCGAGCAGTACTTC.

The V gene is TRBV4-2, the J gene TRBJ1-3; perhaps TRBD1 as D (5 bases). Germline-derived CDR1 and CDR2 are LGHNA and YNFKEQ. CDR3 length: 16 amino acids. Trimming took off 4 bases at V and 4 bases at J, with 17 bases between the two ends. The CDR3 DNA reads as TGTGCCAGCAGCCTCACCGGGACTACTTACGGAAACACCATATATTTT. Protein product: CASSLTGTTYGNTIYF.

V gene TRBV3-1 (or the pseudogene TRBV3-2) combines with J gene TRBJ2-7, with TRBD2 identical over 11 bases. The CDR3 totals 17 residues. Losses at the gene ends were 0 bases for V and 3 bases for J; bases not matched to a gene: 7. CDR1 is LGHDT and CDR2 is YNNKEL in the germline V gene (reference sequence). CDR3 nucleotide sequence: TGTGCCAGCAGCCAAGACCGGCTAGCGGGGGGACACTACGAGCAGTACTTC. Translating gives CASSQDRLAGGHYEQYF.

This clone was found once. The V gene is TRBV4-3, the J gene TRBJ1-6, with no clear D. This CDR3 spans 17 amino acids. In germline, CDR1 is LGHNA, CDR2 YSLEER. V gave up 1 base and J gave up 4 bases, with 14 bases separating them. For the CDR3, the DNA is TGCGCCAGCAGCCAAGTACACGTACGTCTTTATAATTCACCCCTCCACTTT. Amino acids: CASSQVHVRLYNSPLHF.

The rearrangement uses TRBV7-8 and TRBJ1-1; maybe TRBD1 (6 bases). Germline CDR1 reads SGHVS; CDR2 reads FQNEAQ. The CDR3 totals 15 residues. V lost 4 bases and J lost 4, with 16 bases in between. The CDR3 nucleotides read TGTGCCAGCAGCTCGCAACAGGGTTTGGGCACTGAAGCTTTCTTT. Protein product: CASSSQQGLGTEAFF.

This clone appeared a single time. The J gene is TRBJ2-5, the V gene TRBV3-1 (or the pseudogene TRBV3-2), with 10 bases aligning to TRBD1. This CDR3 spans 20 amino acids. Germline lookup yields CDR1 LGHDT and CDR2 YNNKEL (reference sequence). Unmatched junction bases numbered 20, after V lost 2 bases and J lost 5 bases. The CDR3 region is CASSQPSTGGGPGGEETQYF. CDR3 coding DNA: TGTGCCAGCAGCCAACCGTCGACAGGGGGCGGACCAGGTGGTGAGGAGACCCAGTACTTC.

This clone was counted only a few times. The chain carries TRBV7-8 and TRBJ2-4, with a weak D call TRBD1 (6 bases). Germline CDR1 SGHVS, CDR2 FQNEAQ. The CDR3 runs 16 residues. V shed 2 bases and J shed 5 bases, with 16 bases lying between them. The CDR3 region is CASSLFTLQGQNIQYF. DNA for the CDR3: TGTGCCAGCAGCTTATTTACCCTCCAGGGGCAAAACATTCAGTACTTC.